This T cell receptor beta chain was identified in a study of T cells after yellow fever vaccination. As for the study in general: EM, EMRA, CM and Tscm memory subsets were separated by sorting (using CD3, CD45RA, CCR7 and CD95).

The CDR3 covers 13 residues. J was trimmed by 8 bases and V by 6 bases; bases with no gene match: 5. Researchers made TCR cDNA using 5'RACE template switching, and this step added a universal primer site and UMIs. TCRdb processed the 5' RACE reads anew with MiXCR; each CDR3 protein has one entry. Here the sample spans roughly 32,000 distinct CDR3 sequences, 10% being singletons. This clonotype was seen a few times. Study-level findings and limits: Some clonotypes, a small share, were shared between CD4 and CD8 compartments. Weaker in magnitude, the secondary response showed a faster peak on day 5 versus 15.

The J gene is TRBJ2-1, the V gene TRBV12-3 or TRBV12-4; 9 bases are a match to TRBD1. The sequence was obtained from a man between 18 and 29 years old who received the YFV17D yellow fever vaccine. The material sequenced was PBMCs, either bulk or a sorted T-cell subset (CD4+, CD8+, memory, or dextramer-sorted; not recorded which), taken less than 18 days after the first yellow fever vaccination. The CDR3 spells CASSGTGFDEQFF. CDR3 sequence (DNA): TGTGCCAGCAGCGGGACAGGGTTTGATGAGCAGTTCTTC.